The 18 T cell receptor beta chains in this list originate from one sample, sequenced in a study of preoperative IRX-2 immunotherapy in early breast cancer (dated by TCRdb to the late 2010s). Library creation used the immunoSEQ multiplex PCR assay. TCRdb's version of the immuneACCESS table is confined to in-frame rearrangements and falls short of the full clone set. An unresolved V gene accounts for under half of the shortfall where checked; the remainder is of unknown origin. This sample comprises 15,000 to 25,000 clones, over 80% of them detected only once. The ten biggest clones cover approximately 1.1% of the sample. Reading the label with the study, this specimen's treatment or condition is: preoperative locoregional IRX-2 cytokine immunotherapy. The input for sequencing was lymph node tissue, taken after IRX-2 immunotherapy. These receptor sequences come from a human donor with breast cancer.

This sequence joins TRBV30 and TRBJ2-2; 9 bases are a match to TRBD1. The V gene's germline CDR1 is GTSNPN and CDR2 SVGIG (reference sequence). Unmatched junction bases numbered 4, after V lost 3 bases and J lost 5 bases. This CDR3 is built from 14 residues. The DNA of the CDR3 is TGTGCCTGGAGCGGACAGGGGAGGACCGGGGAGCTGTTTTTT. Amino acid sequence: CAWSGQGRTGELFF.

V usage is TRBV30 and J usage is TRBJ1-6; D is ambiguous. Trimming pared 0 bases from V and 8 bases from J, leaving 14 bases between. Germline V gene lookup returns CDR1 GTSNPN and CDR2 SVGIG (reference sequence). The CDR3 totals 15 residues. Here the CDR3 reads CAWSVEGWMDSPLHF. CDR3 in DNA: TGTGCCTGGAGTGTAGAAGGGTGGATGGATTCACCCCTCCACTTT.

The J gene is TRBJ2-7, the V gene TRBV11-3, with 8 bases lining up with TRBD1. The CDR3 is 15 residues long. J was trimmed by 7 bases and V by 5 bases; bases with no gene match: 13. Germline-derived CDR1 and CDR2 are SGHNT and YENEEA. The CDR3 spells CASSPEHGQGREQYF. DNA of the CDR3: TGTGCCAGCAGCCCAGAACATGGACAGGGCAGGGAGCAGTACTTC. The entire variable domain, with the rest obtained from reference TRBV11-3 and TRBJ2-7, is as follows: EAGVVQSPRYKIIEKKQPVAFWCNPISGHNTLYWYLQNLGQGPELLIRYENEEAVDDSQLPKDRFSAERLKGVDSTLKIQPAELGDSAVYLCASSPEHGQGREQYFGPGTRLTVT.

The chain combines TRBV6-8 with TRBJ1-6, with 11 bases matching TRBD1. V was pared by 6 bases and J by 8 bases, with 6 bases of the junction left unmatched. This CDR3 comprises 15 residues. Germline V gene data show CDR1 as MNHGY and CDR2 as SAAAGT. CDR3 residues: CASSPRTGGYSPLHF. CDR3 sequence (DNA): TGTGCCAGCAGCCCCCGGACAGGGGGCTATTCACCCCTCCACTTT.

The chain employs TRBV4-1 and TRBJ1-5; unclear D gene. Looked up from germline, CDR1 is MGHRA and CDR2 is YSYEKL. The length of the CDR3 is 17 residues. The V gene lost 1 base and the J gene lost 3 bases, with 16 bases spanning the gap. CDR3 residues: CASSQVLGGWANQPQHF. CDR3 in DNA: TGCGCCAGCAGCCAAGTTTTGGGAGGTTGGGCCAATCAGCCCCAGCATTTT.

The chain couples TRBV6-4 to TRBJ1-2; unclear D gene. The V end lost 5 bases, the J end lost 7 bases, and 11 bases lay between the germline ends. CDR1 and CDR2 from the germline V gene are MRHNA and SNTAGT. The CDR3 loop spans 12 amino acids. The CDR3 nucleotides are TGTGCCAGCAGTTACCCTCAGACTGGCTACACCTTC. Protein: CASSYPQTGYTF.

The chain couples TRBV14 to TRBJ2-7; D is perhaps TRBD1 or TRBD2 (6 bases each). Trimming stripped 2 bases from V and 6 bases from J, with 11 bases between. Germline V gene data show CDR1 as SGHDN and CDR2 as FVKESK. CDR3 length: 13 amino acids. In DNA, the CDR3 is TGTGCCAGCAGCCAACAAGGGGGAGGCGAGCAGTACTTC. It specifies CASSQQGGGEQYF.

CDR3: CASSTGGPYNEQFF. The CDR3 DNA is TGTGCCAGTAGTACTGGGGGCCCGTACAATGAGCAGTTCTTC. The chain couples TRBV19 to TRBJ2-1, with D possibly being TRBD1 (6 bases). V dropped 4 bases and J dropped 4 bases, with 11 bases sitting between them. CDR3 length: 14 amino acids. Germline CDR1 LNHDA, CDR2 SQIVND (reference sequence).

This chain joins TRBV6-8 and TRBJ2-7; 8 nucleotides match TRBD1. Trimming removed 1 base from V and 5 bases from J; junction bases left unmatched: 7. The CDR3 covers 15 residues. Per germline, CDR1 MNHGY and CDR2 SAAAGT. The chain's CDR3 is CASSYFTGGANEQYF. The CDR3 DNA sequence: TGTGCCAGCAGTTACTTCACAGGGGGTGCCAACGAGCAGTACTTC.

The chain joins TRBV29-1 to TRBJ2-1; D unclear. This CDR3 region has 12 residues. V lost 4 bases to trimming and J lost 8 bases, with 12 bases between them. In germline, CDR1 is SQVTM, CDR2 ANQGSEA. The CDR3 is CSVAPRMDEQFF. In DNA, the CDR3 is TGCAGCGTTGCCCCCCGGATGGATGAGCAGTTCTTC.

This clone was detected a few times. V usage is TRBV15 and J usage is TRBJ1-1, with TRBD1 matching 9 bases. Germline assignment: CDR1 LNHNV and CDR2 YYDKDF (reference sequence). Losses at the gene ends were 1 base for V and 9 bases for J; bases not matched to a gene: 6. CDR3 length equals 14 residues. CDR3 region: CATSRVGQGGQAFF. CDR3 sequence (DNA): TGTGCCACCAGCAGAGTGGGACAGGGCGGTCAAGCTTTCTTT.

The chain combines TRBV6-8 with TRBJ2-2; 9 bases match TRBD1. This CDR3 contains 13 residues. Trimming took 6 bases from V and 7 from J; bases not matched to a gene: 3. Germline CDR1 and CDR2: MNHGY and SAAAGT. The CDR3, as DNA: TGTGCCAGCAGCAGACAGGGGGGCGGGGAGCTGTTTTTT. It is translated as CASSRQGGGELFF.

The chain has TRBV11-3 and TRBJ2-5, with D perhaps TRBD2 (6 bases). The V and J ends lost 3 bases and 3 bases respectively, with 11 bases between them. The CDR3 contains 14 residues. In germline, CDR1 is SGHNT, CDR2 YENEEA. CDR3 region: CASSLEGREETQYF. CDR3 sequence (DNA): TGTGCCAGCAGCTTGGAGGGTCGGGAAGAGACCCAGTACTTC.

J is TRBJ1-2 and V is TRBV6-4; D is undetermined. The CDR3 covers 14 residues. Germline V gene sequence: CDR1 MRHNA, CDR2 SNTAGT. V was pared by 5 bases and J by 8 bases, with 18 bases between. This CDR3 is CASSYAGYIGGYTF. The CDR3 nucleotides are TGTGCCAGCAGTTACGCCGGGTACATAGGAGGCTACACCTTC.

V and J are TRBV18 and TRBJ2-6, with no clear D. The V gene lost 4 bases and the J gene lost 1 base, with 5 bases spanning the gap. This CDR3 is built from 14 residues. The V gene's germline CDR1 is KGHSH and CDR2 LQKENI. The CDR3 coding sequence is TGTGCCAGCTCACAGGGTTCTGGGGCCAACGTCCTGACTTTC. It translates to CASSQGSGANVLTF.

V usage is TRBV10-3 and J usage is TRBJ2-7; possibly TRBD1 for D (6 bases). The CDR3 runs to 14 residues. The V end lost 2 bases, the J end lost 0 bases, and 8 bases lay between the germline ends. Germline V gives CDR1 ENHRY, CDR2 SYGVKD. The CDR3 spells CAISEDRSSYEQYF. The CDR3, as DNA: TGTGCCATCAGTGAGGACAGGAGCTCCTACGAGCAGTACTTC.

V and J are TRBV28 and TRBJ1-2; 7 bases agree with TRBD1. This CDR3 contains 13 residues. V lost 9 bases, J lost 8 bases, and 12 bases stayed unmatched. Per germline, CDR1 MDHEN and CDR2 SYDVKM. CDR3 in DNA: TGTGCCAGTACAGGGGTTAGGTCGAGAGGCTACACCTTC. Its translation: CASTGVRSRGYTF.

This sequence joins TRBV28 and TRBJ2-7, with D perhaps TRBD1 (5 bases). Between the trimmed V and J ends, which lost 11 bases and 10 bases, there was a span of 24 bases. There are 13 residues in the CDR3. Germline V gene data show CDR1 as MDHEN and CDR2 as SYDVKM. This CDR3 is CASERGFAYEQYF. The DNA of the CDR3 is TGTGCCTCGGAAAGGGGATTTGCCTATGAACAGTACTTC.